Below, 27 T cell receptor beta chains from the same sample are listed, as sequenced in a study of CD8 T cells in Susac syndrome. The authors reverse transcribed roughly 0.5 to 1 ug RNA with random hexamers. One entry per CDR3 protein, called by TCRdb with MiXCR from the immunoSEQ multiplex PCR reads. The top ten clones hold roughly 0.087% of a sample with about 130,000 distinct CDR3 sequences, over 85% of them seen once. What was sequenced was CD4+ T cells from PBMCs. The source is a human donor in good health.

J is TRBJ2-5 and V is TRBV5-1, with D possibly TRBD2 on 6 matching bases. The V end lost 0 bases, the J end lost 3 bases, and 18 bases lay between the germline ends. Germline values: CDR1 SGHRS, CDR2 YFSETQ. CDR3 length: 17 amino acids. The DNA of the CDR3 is TGCGCCAGCAGCTTGGGACTGGAGGGTGCCAACGAAGAGACCCAGTACTTC. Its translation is CASSLGLEGANEETQYF.

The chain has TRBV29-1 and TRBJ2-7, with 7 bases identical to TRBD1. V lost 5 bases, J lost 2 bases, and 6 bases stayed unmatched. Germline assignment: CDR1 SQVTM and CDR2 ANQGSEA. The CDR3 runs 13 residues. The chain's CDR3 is CSVSTGVTYEQYF. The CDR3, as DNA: TGCAGCGTTTCCACAGGGGTAACCTACGAGCAGTACTTC.

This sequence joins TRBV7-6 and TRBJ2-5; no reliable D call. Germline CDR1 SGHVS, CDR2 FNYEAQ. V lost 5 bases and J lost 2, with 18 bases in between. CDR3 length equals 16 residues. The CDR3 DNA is TGTGCCAGCAGCCGAGGAAGCCGTGCCCGTCAAGAGACCCAGTACTTC. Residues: CASSRGSRARQETQYF.

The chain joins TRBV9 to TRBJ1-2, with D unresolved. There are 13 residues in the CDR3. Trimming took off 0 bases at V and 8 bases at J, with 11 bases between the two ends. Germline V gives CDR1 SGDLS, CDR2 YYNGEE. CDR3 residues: CASSVDRGGGYTF. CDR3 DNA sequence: TGTGCCAGCAGCGTAGACCGGGGAGGAGGCTACACCTTC.

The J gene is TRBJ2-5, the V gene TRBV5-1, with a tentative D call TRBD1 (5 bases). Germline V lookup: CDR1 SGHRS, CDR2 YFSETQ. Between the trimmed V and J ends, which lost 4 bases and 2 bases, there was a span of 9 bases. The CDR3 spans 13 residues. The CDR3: CASSNRMQETQYF. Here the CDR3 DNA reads TGCGCCAGCAGCAACAGGATGCAAGAGACCCAGTACTTC. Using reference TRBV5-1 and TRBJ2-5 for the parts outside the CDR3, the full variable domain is KAGVTQTPRYLIKTRGQQVTLSCSPISGHRSVSWYQQTPGQGLQFLFEYFSETQRNKGNFPGRFSGRQFSNSRSEMNVSTLELGDSALYLCASSNRMQETQYFGPGTRLLVL.

The CDR3 is CASSTRTGIAKNIQYF. The CDR3 region has the DNA TGTGCCAGCAGCACACGGACAGGAATAGCCAAAAACATTCAGTACTTC. The rearrangement joins TRBV11-2 to TRBJ2-4, with 7 bases fitting TRBD1. Germline loops: CDR1 SGHAT, CDR2 FQNNGV. This CDR3 has 16 residues. Germline trimming cut 5 bases from V and 0 bases from J; bases unmatched to any gene: 7.

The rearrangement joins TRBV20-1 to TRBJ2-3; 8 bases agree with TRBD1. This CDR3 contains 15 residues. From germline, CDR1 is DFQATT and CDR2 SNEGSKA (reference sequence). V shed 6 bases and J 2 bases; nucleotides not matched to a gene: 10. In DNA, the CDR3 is TGCAGTGCCCGGACAGGGAGAGGGGCCACAGATACGCAGTATTTT. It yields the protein CSARTGRGATDTQYF.

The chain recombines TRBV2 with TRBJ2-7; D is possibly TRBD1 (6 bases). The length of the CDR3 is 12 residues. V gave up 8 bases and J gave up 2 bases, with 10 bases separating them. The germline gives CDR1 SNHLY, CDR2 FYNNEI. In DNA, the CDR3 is TGTGCCAGCGTGGACAGAGCCTACGAGCAGTACTTC. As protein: CASVDRAYEQYF.

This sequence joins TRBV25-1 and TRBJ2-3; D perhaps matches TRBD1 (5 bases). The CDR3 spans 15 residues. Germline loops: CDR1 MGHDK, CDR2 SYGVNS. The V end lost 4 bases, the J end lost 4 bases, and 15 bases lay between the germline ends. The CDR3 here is CASSGKTEDPDTQYF. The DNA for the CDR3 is TGTGCCAGCAGTGGAAAGACAGAAGATCCAGATACGCAGTATTTT.

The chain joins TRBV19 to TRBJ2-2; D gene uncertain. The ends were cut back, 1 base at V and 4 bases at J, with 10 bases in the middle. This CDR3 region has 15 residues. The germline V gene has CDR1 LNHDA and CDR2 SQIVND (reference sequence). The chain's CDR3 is CASSIGRTTTGELFF. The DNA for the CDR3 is TGTGCCAGTAGTATAGGTCGGACCACCACCGGGGAGCTGTTTTTT.

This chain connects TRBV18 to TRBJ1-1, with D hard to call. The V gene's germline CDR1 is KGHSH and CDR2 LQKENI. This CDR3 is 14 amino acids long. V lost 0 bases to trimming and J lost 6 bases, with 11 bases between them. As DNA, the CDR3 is TGTGCCAGCTCACCACCGTCGGAGGAGGCTGAAGCTTTCTTT. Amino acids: CASSPPSEEAEAFF.

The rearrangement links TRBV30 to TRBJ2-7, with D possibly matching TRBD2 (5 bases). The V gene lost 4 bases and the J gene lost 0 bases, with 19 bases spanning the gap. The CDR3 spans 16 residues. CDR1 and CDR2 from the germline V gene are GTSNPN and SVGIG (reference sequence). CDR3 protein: CAWKERSGYSSYEQYF. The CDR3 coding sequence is TGTGCCTGGAAAGAAAGAAGCGGATACAGCTCCTACGAGCAGTACTTC.

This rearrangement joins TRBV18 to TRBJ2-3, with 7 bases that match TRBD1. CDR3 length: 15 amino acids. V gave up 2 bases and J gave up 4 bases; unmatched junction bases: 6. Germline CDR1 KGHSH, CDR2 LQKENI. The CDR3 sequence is CASSPATGLPDTQYF. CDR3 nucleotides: TGTGCCAGCTCACCAGCGACAGGGCTACCAGATACGCAGTATTTT.

The CDR3 nucleotides are TGCAGCGTTGTCGGGGGCCAGAGCACTGAAGCTTTCTTT. Translating it yields CSVVGGQSTEAFF. The chain recombines TRBV29-1 with TRBJ1-1, with D possibly matching TRBD1 (6 bases). The length of the CDR3 is 13 residues. The germline V gene encodes CDR1 SQVTM and CDR2 ANQGSEA. The V end was cut by 4 bases, the J end by 4 bases, with 13 bases between.

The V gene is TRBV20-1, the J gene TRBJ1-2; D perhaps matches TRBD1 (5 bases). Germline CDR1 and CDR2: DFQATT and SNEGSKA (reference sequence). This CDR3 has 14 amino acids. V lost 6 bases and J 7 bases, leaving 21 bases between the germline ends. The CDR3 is CSAGKGAGDGGYTF. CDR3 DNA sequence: TGCAGTGCCGGTAAAGGGGCCGGGGATGGTGGCTACACCTTC.

The CDR3 DNA reads TGTGCCAGCAGCTTAGCGGGAGTAATCGGGGAGCTGTTTTTT. Amino acids: CASSLAGVIGELFF. V usage is TRBV5-6 and J usage is TRBJ2-2; TRBD2 aligns across 8 bases. Germline CDR1 is SGHDT and CDR2 is YYEEEE. The junction had 4 bases not matched to a gene; V was cut back by 2 bases and J by 7 bases. CDR3 length: 14 residues. The whole variable domain, remainder taken from reference TRBV5-6 and TRBJ2-2, is DAGVTQSPTHLIKTRGQQVTLRCSPKSGHDTVSWYQQALGQGPQFIFQYYEEEERQRGNFPDRFSGHQFPNYSSELNVNALLLGDSALYLCASSLAGVIGELFFGEGSRLTVL.

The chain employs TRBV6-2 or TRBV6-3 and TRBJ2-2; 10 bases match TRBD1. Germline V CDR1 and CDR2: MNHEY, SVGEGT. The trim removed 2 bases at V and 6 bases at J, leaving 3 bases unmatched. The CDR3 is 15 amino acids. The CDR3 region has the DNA TGTGCCAGCAGTTACCGGACAGGGGGTTCCGGGGAGCTGTTTTTT. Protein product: CASSYRTGGSGELFF.

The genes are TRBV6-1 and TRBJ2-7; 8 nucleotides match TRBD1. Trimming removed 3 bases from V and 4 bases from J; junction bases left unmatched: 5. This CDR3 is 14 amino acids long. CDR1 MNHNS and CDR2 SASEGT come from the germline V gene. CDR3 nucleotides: TGTGCCAGCAGTGAGGCAGGGGGCAGTTACGAGCAGTACTTC. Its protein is CASSEAGGSYEQYF.

The CDR3 nucleotides read TGCAGTGCTAGATCCCTTCCTAGCGGGAGGGCACGCACCGGGGAGCTGTTTTTT. Its translation: CSARSLPSGRARTGELFF. This rearrangement joins TRBV20-1 to TRBJ2-2; 12 bases align to TRBD2. V lost 2 bases and J lost 4; bases outside the gene matches: 11. Germline V gene sequence: CDR1 DFQATT, CDR2 SNEGSKA (reference sequence). The CDR3 runs 18 residues.

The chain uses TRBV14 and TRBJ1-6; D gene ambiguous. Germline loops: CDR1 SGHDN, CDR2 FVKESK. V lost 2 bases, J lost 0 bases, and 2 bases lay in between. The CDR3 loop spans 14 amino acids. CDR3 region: CASSQSSYNSPLHF. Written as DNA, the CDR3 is TGTGCCAGCAGCCAAAGCTCCTATAATTCACCCCTCCACTTT.

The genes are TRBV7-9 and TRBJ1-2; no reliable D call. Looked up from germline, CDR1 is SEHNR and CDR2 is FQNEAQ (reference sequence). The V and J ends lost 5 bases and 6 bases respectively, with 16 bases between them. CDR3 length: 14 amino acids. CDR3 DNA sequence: TGTGCCAGCAGCCCCGCTGGGCCTGCCCATGGCTACACCTTC. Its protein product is CASSPAGPAHGYTF.

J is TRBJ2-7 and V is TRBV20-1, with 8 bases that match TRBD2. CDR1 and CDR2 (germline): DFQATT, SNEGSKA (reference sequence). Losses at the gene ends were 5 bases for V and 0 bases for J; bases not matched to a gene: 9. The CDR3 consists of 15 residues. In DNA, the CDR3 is TGCAGTGCTGTCCGCACTAGCGGTTTCTCCTACGAGCAGTACTTC. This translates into CSAVRTSGFSYEQYF.

Written as DNA, the CDR3 is TGTGCCAGCAGCGTAGGACAGTACACCGGGGAGCTGTTTTTT. As protein: CASSVGQYTGELFF. The rearrangement uses TRBV9 and TRBJ2-2, with a possible D match to TRBD1 (5 bases). The germline gives CDR1 SGDLS, CDR2 YYNGEE. CDR3 length: 14 residues. V lost 0 bases to trimming and J lost 3 bases, with 6 bases between them.

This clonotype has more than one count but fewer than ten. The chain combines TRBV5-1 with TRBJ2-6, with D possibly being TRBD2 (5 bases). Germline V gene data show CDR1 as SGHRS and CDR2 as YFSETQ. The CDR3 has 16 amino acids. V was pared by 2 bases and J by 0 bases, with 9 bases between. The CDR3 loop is CASSLGSGSGANVLTF. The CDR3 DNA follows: TGCGCCAGCAGCTTAGGAAGCGGCTCTGGGGCCAACGTCCTGACTTTC.

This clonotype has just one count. The CDR3 nucleotides read TGTGCCAGCAGCGTAGTTCCGGGTTCAGGCGATACGCAGTATTTT. Its protein product is CASSVVPGSGDTQYF. The chain employs TRBV9 and TRBJ2-3; D remains ambiguous. V lost 0 bases, J lost 6 bases, and 14 bases lay in between. Germline lookup yields CDR1 SGDLS and CDR2 YYNGEE. The CDR3 runs 15 residues.

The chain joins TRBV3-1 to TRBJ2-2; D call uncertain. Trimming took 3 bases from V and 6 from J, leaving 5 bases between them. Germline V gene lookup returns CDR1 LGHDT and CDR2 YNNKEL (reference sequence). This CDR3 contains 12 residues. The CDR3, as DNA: TGTGCCAGCAGCCACACCGCCGGGGAGCTGTTTTTT. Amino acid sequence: CASSHTAGELFF. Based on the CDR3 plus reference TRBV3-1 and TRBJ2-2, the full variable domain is DTAVSQTPKYLVTQMGNDKSIKCEQNLGHDTMYWYKQDSKKFLKIMFSYNNKELIINETVPNRFSPKSPDKAHLNLHINSLELGDSAVYFCASSHTAGELFFGEGSRLTVL.

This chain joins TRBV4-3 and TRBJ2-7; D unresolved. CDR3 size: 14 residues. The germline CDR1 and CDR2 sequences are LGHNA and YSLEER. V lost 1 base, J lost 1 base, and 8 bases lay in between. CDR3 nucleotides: TGCGCCAGCAGCCAAGGCCTGGGTTCCTACGAGCAGTACTTC. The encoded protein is CASSQGLGSYEQYF.